The 12 T cell receptor beta chains in this list originate from one sample, sequenced in a study of blood T cells in healthy people across ages. Using a J-beta primer mix together with a sample-barcoded 5' primer, a second PCR was run for roughly 7 to 11 cycles. TCRdb re-derived calls from the 5' RACE reads in MiXCR, one entry per CDR3 protein. The data contain around 800,000 distinct CDR3 sequences, 50% to 65% of them singletons. The source material was blood. These receptors were taken from a man at least 80 years old in good health.

This clonotype has only a few counts. The V call is TRBV12-3 or TRBV12-4, the J call TRBJ1-2; 7 bases match TRBD1. The CDR3 spans 15 residues. Trimming took 2 bases from V and 7 from J; bases not matched to a gene: 10. The CDR3 DNA reads TGTGCCAGCAGTTTACGGGGGGGCAGGGGGTCTGGCTACACCTTC. It specifies CASSLRGGRGSGYTF.

The rearrangement joins TRBV27 to TRBJ2-5; D may be TRBD1 or TRBD2 (5 bases each). The CDR3 covers 15 residues. Germline V gene sequence: CDR1 MNHEY, CDR2 SMNVEV (reference sequence). Between the trimmed V and J ends, which lost 5 bases and 2 bases, there was a span of 15 bases. The CDR3 DNA sequence: TGTGCCAGCAGTCCGACAGCGGCCTATCAAGAGACCCAGTACTTC. Amino acid sequence: CASSPTAAYQETQYF.

The chain is built from TRBV2 and TRBJ2-5; 10 bases agree with TRBD2. CDR3 length: 15 amino acids. V gave up 4 bases and J gave up 11 bases; unmatched junction bases: 13. CDR1 is SNHLY, CDR2 FYNNEI, per germline. CDR3 in DNA: TGTGCCAGCAGTGTGCTAGCGGGAGCACACAATGAGCAGTACTTC. This codes for CASSVLAGAHNEQYF.

V is TRBV2 and J is TRBJ2-1; perhaps TRBD2 as D (6 bases). This CDR3 spans 13 amino acids. Germline CDR1 and CDR2: SNHLY and FYNNEI. V lost 7 bases to trimming and J lost 9 bases, with 16 bases between them. The CDR3 DNA sequence: TGTGCCAGCACCCGAGGGAGCGGGCTTGAGCAGTTCTTC. The encoded protein is CASTRGSGLEQFF. Using reference TRBV2 and TRBJ2-1 for the parts outside the CDR3, the full variable domain is EPEVTQTPSHQVTQMGQEVILRCVPISNHLYFYWYRQILGQKVEFLVSFYNNEISEKSEIFDDQFSVERPDGSNFTLKIRSTKLEDSAMYFCASTRGSGLEQFFGPGTRLTVL.

V and J are TRBV20-1 and TRBJ2-3; TRBD2 aligns across 10 bases. Germline lookup yields CDR1 DFQATT and CDR2 SNEGSKA (reference sequence). V gave up 2 bases and J gave up 14 bases; unmatched junction bases: 22. There are 17 residues in the CDR3. In DNA, the CDR3 is TGCAGTGCTAGAACCGAGCGGGAGGGGCCTAAGCACAGATACGCGTATTTT. Translated, it gives CSARTEREGPKHRYAYF.

The chain couples TRBV6-6 to TRBJ2-7; D gene uncertain. Trimming removed 6 bases from V and 5 bases from J, with 11 bases in between. The CDR3 consists of 12 residues. The germline V gene encodes CDR1 MNHNY and CDR2 SVGAGI (reference sequence). CDR3 region: CASSSLSNEQYF. The CDR3 DNA follows: TGTGCCAGCAGCTCCCTTTCAAACGAGCAGTACTTC.

J is TRBJ2-7 and V is TRBV7-6; D is undetermined. CDR1 and CDR2 from the germline V gene are SGHVS and FNYEAQ. V was trimmed by 5 bases and J by 0 bases, leaving 11 bases between them. The CDR3 has 14 residues. The CDR3 DNA reads as TGTGCCAGCAGCGTATCCGACTCCTCCTACGAGCAGTACTTC. Its translation: CASSVSDSSYEQYF.

This clonotype came up a few times. The V call is TRBV6-2 or TRBV6-3, the J call TRBJ1-2; 8 bases are a match to TRBD1. The CDR3 loop spans 12 amino acids. The V gene's germline CDR1 is MNHEY and CDR2 SVGEGT. V lost 5 bases to trimming and J lost 8 bases; unmatched junction nucleotides: 4. The DNA for the CDR3 is TGTGCCAGCAGTGAAGGACAGGGCGGCTACACCTTC. This sequence encodes CASSEGQGGYTF.

The sample holds a few counts of this clonotype. The V and J genes are TRBV28 and TRBJ2-5; 9 nucleotides line up with TRBD1. Germline V gene sequence: CDR1 MDHEN, CDR2 SYDVKM. Germline trimming cut 5 bases from V and 4 bases from J; bases unmatched to any gene: 8. The CDR3 length is 15 residues. The CDR3 sequence is CASSQDRGYRETQYF. The CDR3 region has the DNA TGTGCCAGCAGTCAGGACAGGGGCTATCGAGAGACCCAGTACTTC.

The J gene is TRBJ1-2, the V gene TRBV6-5; D perhaps matches TRBD1 (5 bases). The CDR3 runs to 14 residues. CDR1 MNHEY and CDR2 SVGAGI come from the germline V gene. V was pared by 2 bases and J by 11 bases, with 18 bases between. CDR3 coding DNA: TGTGCCAGCAGTTACAAACCATCCCGGGACGGGTACACCTTC. Its protein is CASSYKPSRDGYTF.

The V gene is TRBV7-2, the J gene TRBJ2-1; perhaps TRBD2 as D (5 bases). Matching the DNA end better, TRBJ2-7 makes the J call doubtful. CDR3 length equals 16 residues. Germline CDR1 is SGHTA and CDR2 is FQGNSA. Here the CDR3 reads CASISTRSSSYNEQYF. In nucleotides, the CDR3 is TGTGCCAGCATCTCTACGCGGTCTAGCTCCTACAATGAGCAGTACTTC.

This chain joins TRBV20-1 and TRBJ2-7; 10 bases fit TRBD2. V trimming: 5 bases; J trimming: 3 bases; junction bases outside the gene matches: 7. The CDR3 is made up of 14 amino acids. Germline V lookup: CDR1 DFQATT, CDR2 SNEGSKA (reference sequence). The CDR3 loop reads CSAGRTSGYYEQYF. The CDR3 DNA reads TGCAGTGCTGGAAGGACTAGCGGTTACTACGAGCAGTACTTC.